The source of this T cell receptor beta chain is a study of blood T cell repertoires in COVID-19. Clones were sequenced by immunoSEQ multiplex PCR, and TCRdb holds only the in-frame ones, with some missing. The sample lists under 110,000 clones, over 65% occurring once. The V segment lost 3 bases and the J segment 6 bases; nucleotides outside the gene matches: 13. Germline V lookup: CDR1 SGDLS, CDR2 YYNGEE. This CDR3 spans 16 amino acids. The sample comprised peripheral blood. V gene TRBV9 combines with J gene TRBJ2-7, with 9 bases aligning to TRBD1. The clonotype originates from an elderly man with COVID-19, enrolled during active disease. The CDR3 reads CASSARGDREDREQYF. Written as DNA, the CDR3 is TGTGCCAGCAGCGCCCGGGGGGACAGGGAGGACCGCGAGCAGTACTTC.